The source of this TCR beta chain is a study of blood T cell repertoires in COVID-19. Study-level information: Acute-phase and convalescent COVID-19 samples originated in the United States, Italy and Spain. T cells, B-cell-depleted T cells, or PBMCs provided the cDNA or gDNA that served as material.

The CDR3 loop spans 16 amino acids. CDR1 and CDR2 from the germline V gene are SGHKS and YYEKEE (reference sequence). Trimming cost V 3 bases and J 4 bases, with 20 bases left between them. In the authors' methods: For nucleated cells, counts were estimated from reference gene primer amplification. Sequencing was performed with immunoSEQ multiplex PCR; in TCRdb, only in-frame clones are kept and a portion is missing. The DNA was the basis for D and trimming; V, J and clone size are from that table. Of about 59,000 clones in the sample, 91% are singletons; the top ten hold about 9%. The sequenced sample consisted of peripheral blood. The TCR was taken from a human donor in a cohort sampled during active COVID-19. The gene calls are TRBV5-5 and TRBJ2-7; tentatively, D is TRBD2 (6 bases). CDR3: CASSSASGTQPYEQYF. In nucleotides, the CDR3 is TGTGCCAGCAGCTCCGCTTCCGGGACTCAGCCTTACGAGCAGTACTTC. Drawing the rest from reference TRBV5-5 and TRBJ2-7, the complete variable domain is DAGVTQSPTHLIKTRGQQVTLRCSPISGHKSVSWYQQVLGQGPQFIFQYYEKEERGRGNFPDRFSARQFPNYSSELNVNALLLGDSALYLCASSSASGTQPYEQYFGPGTRLTVT.